This is a list of T cell receptor beta chains from one sample in a study of patients and donors after allogeneic stem cell transplantation. TCRdb itself ran the RT-PCR reads through MiXCR, one entry per CDR3 protein. The table lists about 160,000 distinct CDR3 sequences, about two fifths of them singletons. The specimen was blood, either unsorted or a sorted T cell fraction (not recorded which). The origin of the receptors is a human donor who was either an allogeneic HSCT recipient or a stem cell or donor lymphocyte infusion donor (not recorded which). It is not recorded whose cells these are; they may come from a transplant donor. Each CDR3 is given with its conserved first and last residue. D genes are given only for firm matches. Where a row states a size, it is once, few, many or the class of an expanded clone; other rows omit it.

clone_size j_call v_call d_call cdr3_aa cdr3_nt
once TRBJ2-3 TRBV29-1 TRBD1 CSVYGTASTDTQYF TGCAGCGTTTATGGGACAGCTAGCACAGATACGCAGTATTTT
NA TRBJ1-5 TRBV6-5 NA CASSYRQREQPQHF TGTGCCAGCAGTTATAGGCAGAGGGAACAGCCCCAGCATTTT
NA TRBJ2-3 TRBV7-9 NA CASSQRLRADTQYF TGTGCCAGCAGCCAGAGACTGAGGGCAGATACGCAGTATTTT
NA TRBJ1-1 TRBV10-3 NA CAISEDLNTEAFF TGTGCCATCAGTGAAGATTTGAACACTGAAGCTTTCTTT
NA TRBJ1-1 TRBV6-6 TRBD1 CASSYAGTENTEAFF TGTGCCAGCAGTTATGCCGGGACAGAAAACACTGAAGCTTTCTTT
NA TRBJ1-3 TRBV25-1 NA CASSAGDHGNTIYF TGTGCCAGCAGTGCGGGGGACCATGGAAACACCATATATTTT
few TRBJ1-5 TRBV28 NA CASSFLGQFNQPQHF TGTGCCAGCAGTTTCTTGGGGCAGTTTAATCAGCCCCAGCATTTT
NA TRBJ2-5 TRBV10-3 NA CAISGGATQYF TGTGCCATCAGTGGAGGAGCGACCCAGTACTTC
NA TRBJ2-3 TRBV20-1 TRBD2 CSASGGASTDTQYF TGCAGTGCTAGCGGGGGGGCGAGCACAGATACGCAGTATTTT
few TRBJ1-6 TRBV3-1 NA CASSQGGGPLHF TGTGCCAGCAGCCAAGGAGGAGGGCCCCTCCACTTT
once TRBJ1-1 TRBV12-5 TRBD1 CASGLGQGTEAFF TGTGCTAGTGGTTTGGGACAGGGGACTGAAGCTTTCTTT
NA TRBJ2-7 TRBV7-9 NA CASSLIGGDPYEQYF TGTGCCAGCAGCTTAATTGGGGGCGATCCCTACGAGCAGTACTTC
NA TRBJ2-3 TRBV12-3/TRBV12-4 NA CASSWGCTDTQYF TGTGCCAGCAGTTGGGGCTGCACAGATACGCAGTATTTT
few TRBJ1-4 TRBV29-1 TRBD1 CSVDTGANEKLFF TGCAGCGTTGACACAGGGGCTAATGAAAAACTGTTTTTT
medium-sized TRBJ1-6 TRBV5-1 NA CASSLGAGAGSYNSPLHF TGCGCCAGCAGCCTCGGTGCGGGCGCAGGATCCTATAATTCACCCCTCCACTTT
NA TRBJ1-5 TRBV20-1 NA CSAPGTGYSNQPQHF TGCAGTGCTCCCGGGACCGGTTATAGCAATCAGCCCCAGCATTTT
NA TRBJ1-6 TRBV10-3 NA CAISESSLGLDNSPLHF TGTGCCATCAGTGAGTCTTCTCTTGGACTCGATAATTCACCCCTCCACTTT
few TRBJ2-3 TRBV2 NA CASSEDLGDTQYF TGTGCCAGCAGTGAAGATCTGGGGGATACGCAGTATTTT
NA TRBJ1-1 TRBV5-1 NA CASSQTAQPNTEAFF TGCGCCAGCAGCCAAACCGCACAGCCTAACACTGAAGCTTTCTTT
NA TRBJ1-2 TRBV20-1 TRBD1 CSAGQGNYGYTF TGCAGTGCCGGACAGGGCAACTATGGCTACACCTTC
NA TRBJ1-1 TRBV5-1 TRBD1 CASSLGAGGSTEAFF TGCGCCAGCAGCTTGGGGGCAGGGGGCAGCACTGAAGCTTTCTTT
few TRBJ1-2 TRBV20-1 NA CSARQGSYGYTF TGCAGTGCTAGACAGGGTTCCTATGGCTACACCTTC
NA TRBJ1-4 TRBV30 NA CAWRDKLMKGLFF TGTGCCTGGCGGGACAAGTTAATGAAAGGACTGTTTTTT
NA TRBJ2-3 TRBV6-2/TRBV6-3 NA CASSYAGQLSDTQYF TGTGCCAGCAGTTACGCGGGACAGTTATCAGATACGCAGTATTTT
NA TRBJ2-1 TRBV3-1 TRBD1 CASSTPETGVYNEQFF TGTGCCAGCAGCACCCCGGAGACAGGGGTTTACAATGAGCAGTTCTTC
NA TRBJ2-4 TRBV10-3 TRBD1 CAISGQGENIQYF TGTGCCATCAGCGGACAGGGGGAAAACATTCAGTACTTC